This note documents a single T cell receptor beta chain sequence. The V gene lost 3 bases and the J gene lost 9 bases, with 15 bases spanning the gap. Per the germline V gene, CDR1 is SNHLY and CDR2 is FYNNEI. The CDR3 totals 14 residues. In the original workflow: Using reference gene primer amplification, nucleated cell counts were estimated. Profiled with immunoSEQ multiplex PCR; TCRdb holds only in-frame clones, not every one. V and J calls and clone size are as listed in that table; D and trimming were resolved from the DNA. Among some 48,000 clones listed, approximately 90% were seen once. The data originate from a study of blood T cell repertoires in COVID-19. Study-wide context: Specimens from acute and convalescent COVID-19 originated in the United States, Italy and Spain. Sources were T cells, B-cell-depleted T cells, or PBMCs; the material itself was cDNA or gDNA.

The chain employs TRBV2 and TRBJ2-1, with D maybe TRBD2 (6 bases). The sample was peripheral blood. The source of this sequence is a woman of 80 years or more with acute or convalescent COVID-19. The chain's CDR3 is CASSDRLVDGEQFF. CDR3 DNA sequence: TGTGCCAGCAGTGACCGACTAGTAGATGGTGAGCAGTTCTTC.